This passage covers 15 T cell receptor beta chains from one sample sequenced in a study of cytomegalovirus exposure and HLA in healthy donors. 13 Jbeta primers and 60 Vbeta primers were used for the PCR. The table came from immunoSEQ multiplex PCR; TCRdb's copy has only in-frame clones and leaves some out. The data contain about 120,000 clones, roughly four fifths of them singletons. The sequenced material came from PBMCs. The source is a woman aged 25 to 39 in good health and CMV-seropositive.

The rearrangement links TRBV7-2 to TRBJ2-3; perhaps TRBD2 as D (6 bases). From germline, CDR1 is SGHTA and CDR2 FQGNSA. There are 13 residues in the CDR3. V was pared by 7 bases and J by 6 bases, with 14 bases between. CDR3 amino acids: CASTSNRGDTQYF. The CDR3 DNA reads TGTGCCAGCACCTCAAACCGGGGGGATACGCAGTATTTT.

This sequence joins TRBV6-5 and TRBJ2-5, with TRBD1 matching over 8 bases. J gave up 5 bases and V 6 bases, and 11 bases lay outside the gene matches. This CDR3 has 15 amino acids. The V gene's germline CDR1 is MNHEY and CDR2 SVGAGI. The DNA for the CDR3 is TGTGCCAGCAGCAGGGGGCGCGTATACCGGGAGACCCAGTACTTC. This gives the protein CASSRGRVYRETQYF.

The chain joins TRBV5-1 to TRBJ1-1; D unresolved. V lost 0 bases, J lost 2 bases, and 14 bases lay in between. CDR1 SGHRS and CDR2 YFSETQ come from the germline V gene. The CDR3 sequence is 16 residues long. The DNA for the CDR3 is TGCGCCAGCAGCTTGGTCGGACTACCCATTAACACTGAAGCTTTCTTT. It encodes CASSLVGLPINTEAFF.

This chain connects TRBV4-1 to TRBJ2-5; 11 nucleotides agree with TRBD2. The DNA end favors TRBJ2-7, so the J call may be wrong. The CDR3 contains 18 residues. From germline, CDR1 is MGHRA and CDR2 YSYEKL. The CDR3 DNA reads as TGCGCCAGCAGCCAAGCGGAAGTAGCGGGGGGGCGGGTCTACGAGCAGTACTTC. It yields the protein CASSQAEVAGGRVYEQYF.

The rearrangement links TRBV9 to TRBJ2-3; no firm D call. The V and J ends lost 0 bases and 0 bases respectively, with 8 bases between them. This CDR3 is 15 amino acids long. Germline V lookup: CDR1 SGDLS, CDR2 YYNGEE. The CDR3 sequence is CASSVGLGSTDTQYF. CDR3 coding DNA: TGTGCCAGCAGCGTAGGACTGGGTAGCACAGATACGCAGTATTTT. Looking up the rest from reference TRBV9 and TRBJ2-3 gives the full variable domain: DSGVTQTPKHLITATGQRVTLRCSPRSGDLSVYWYQQSLDQGLQFLIQYYNGEERAKGNILERFSAQQFPDLHSELNLSSLELGDSALYFCASSVGLGSTDTQYFGPGTRLTVL.

This clone was seen once. This chain connects TRBV4-1 to TRBJ2-2, with no clear D. V shed 4 bases and J shed 4 bases, with 13 bases lying between them. There are 15 residues in the CDR3. Germline V gene data show CDR1 as MGHRA and CDR2 as YSYEKL. The CDR3 loop reads CASSPTKDTTGELFF. CDR3 DNA sequence: TGCGCCAGCAGCCCTACAAAAGACACCACCGGGGAGCTGTTTTTT.

This rearrangement joins TRBV1 to TRBJ1-5; the table assigns TRBD1, which was not confirmed against the DNA. TRBV1 is marked as a pseudogene. The length of the CDR3 is 14 residues. The CDR3 spells CTSSQETVNQPQHF. DNA of the CDR3: TGCACCAGCAGCCAAGAGACAGTCAATCAGCCCCAGCATTTT.

The chain links TRBV15 to TRBJ2-5, with D possibly being TRBD2 (6 bases). The V end lost 0 bases, the J end lost 11 bases, and 16 bases lay between the germline ends. Germline V gives CDR1 LNHNV, CDR2 YYDKDF (reference sequence). The CDR3 sequence is 14 residues long. CDR3 nucleotide sequence: TGTGCCACCAGCAGAGATCTTAAGGGAGGTGAGCAGTACTTC. It is translated as CATSRDLKGGEQYF. The entire variable domain, with the rest obtained from reference TRBV15 and TRBJ2-5, is as follows: DAMVIQNPRYQVTQFGKPVTLSCSQTLNHNVMYWYQQKSSQAPKLLFHYYDKDFNNEADTPDNFQSRRPNTSFCFLDIRSPGLGDTAMYLCATSRDLKGGEQYFGPGTRLLVL.

The chain recombines TRBV19 with TRBJ2-5; 7 nucleotides agree with TRBD2. The J call is in doubt because the DNA end fits TRBJ2-7 better. The CDR3 spans 16 residues. Germline V gene sequence: CDR1 LNHDA, CDR2 SQIVND (reference sequence). DNA for the CDR3: TGTGCCAGTATCCACTACCGGGACTGGGGGGGAGACGAGCAGTACTTC. Protein: CASIHYRDWGGDEQYF.

Written as DNA, the CDR3 is TGTGCCAGCAGCTTTCGCGGGCTCCCGGCCTACGAGCAGTACTTC. This encodes CASSFRGLPAYEQYF. J is TRBJ2-7 and V is TRBV27; D perhaps matches TRBD2 (5 bases). V gave up 6 bases and J gave up 2 bases, with 17 bases separating them. CDR1 MNHEY and CDR2 SMNVEV come from the germline V gene (reference sequence). The CDR3 spans 15 residues.

Details on this clone: This sample includes further DNA sequences coding for the same CDR3. The chain links TRBV5-1 to TRBJ1-1; no clear D. Trimming pared 1 base from V and 5 bases from J, leaving 6 bases between. This CDR3 has 12 residues. Germline V CDR1 and CDR2: SGHRS, YFSETQ. CDR3 loop: CASSLRGTEAFF. The DNA for the CDR3 is TGCGCCAGCAGCTTGCGAGGAACTGAAGCTTTCTTT.

The genes are TRBV6-5 and TRBJ2-3; no clear D gene. CDR1 is MNHEY, CDR2 SVGAGI, per germline. V dropped 5 bases and J dropped 6 bases, with 6 bases sitting between them. There are 11 residues in the CDR3. Here the CDR3 reads CASSPGDTQYF. The CDR3 region has the DNA TGTGCCAGCAGTCCCGGGGATACGCAGTATTTT.

V gene TRBV6-5 combines with J gene TRBJ1-2, with D maybe TRBD1 (6 bases). Germline lookup yields CDR1 MNHEY and CDR2 SVGAGI. V dropped 5 bases and J dropped 2 bases, with 12 bases sitting between them. The CDR3 totals 14 residues. CDR3 in amino acids: CASSPGGANYGYTF. As DNA, the CDR3 is TGTGCCAGCAGTCCGGGGGGCGCGAACTATGGCTACACCTTC.

This clone was detected only a few times. The chain uses TRBV4-3 and TRBJ2-7; maybe TRBD2 (6 bases). Germline V lookup: CDR1 LGHNA, CDR2 YSLEER. The length of the CDR3 is 13 residues. V was clipped by 5 bases and J by 6 bases, with 14 bases between them. CDR3 amino acids: CASSWGVRGEQYF. CDR3 in DNA: TGCGCCAGCAGCTGGGGGGTCAGAGGCGAGCAGTACTTC.

This chain uses TRBV5-3 with TRBJ1-5; D not certain. TRBV5-3 is annotated as an ORF whose role is uncertain. Trimming removed 4 bases from V and 1 base from J, with 6 bases in between. This CDR3 is 13 amino acids long. Written as DNA, the CDR3 is TGTGCCAGAAGCACAAAAAGCAATCAGCCCCAGCATTTT. Its protein is CARSTKSNQPQHF.